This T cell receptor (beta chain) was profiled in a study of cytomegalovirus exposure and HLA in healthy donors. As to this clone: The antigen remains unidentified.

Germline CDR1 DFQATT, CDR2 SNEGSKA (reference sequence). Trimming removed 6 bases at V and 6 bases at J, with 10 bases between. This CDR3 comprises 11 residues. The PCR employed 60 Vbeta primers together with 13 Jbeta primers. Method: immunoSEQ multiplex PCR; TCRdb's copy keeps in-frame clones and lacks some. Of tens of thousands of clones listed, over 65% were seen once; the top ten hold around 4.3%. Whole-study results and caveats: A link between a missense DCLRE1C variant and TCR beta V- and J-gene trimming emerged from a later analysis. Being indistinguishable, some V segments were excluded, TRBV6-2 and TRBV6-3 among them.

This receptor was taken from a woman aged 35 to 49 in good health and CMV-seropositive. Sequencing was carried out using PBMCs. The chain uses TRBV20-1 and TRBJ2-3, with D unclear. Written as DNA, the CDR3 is TGCAGTGCACCTCTGGGCGATACGCAGTATTTT. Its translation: CSAPLGDTQYF.